This is a list of T cell receptor beta chains from one sample in a study of cytomegalovirus exposure and HLA in healthy donors. Here immunoSEQ multiplex PCR was the method, and the copy in TCRdb shows in-frame clones only, minus some. Counted here are approximately 150,000 clones, about 82% occurring once; the ten biggest clones make up nearly 3.5%. Material for sequencing was PBMCs. These receptors all stem from a male donor in good health and CMV-seronegative. CDR3s include the opening cysteine and the closing phenylalanine or tryptophan. Fields, in order: J gene, V gene, CDR3 protein.

TRBJ1-5 | TRBV27 | CASSSLGDSNQPQHF
TRBJ2-1 | TRBV10-1 | CASRPSMGLLAGALNEQFF
TRBJ2-7 | TRBV2 | CASSYRGLSYEQYF
TRBJ2-5 | TRBV7-3 | CASSLTSGRAETQYF
TRBJ2-5 | TRBV11-1 | CASSPHRASQETQYF
TRBJ1-1 | TRBV6-6 | CASSPSVVLNTEAFF
TRBJ1-1 | TRBV27 | CASSLSAGPTEAFF
TRBJ2-1 | TRBV6-6 | CASSYAGSYNEQFF
TRBJ2-5 | TRBV27 | CASSLSPHRDRGRETQYF
TRBJ2-1 | TRBV5-1 | CASSFGTSGEDEQFF
TRBJ2-2 | TRBV6-5 | CASMPGITGELFF
TRBJ2-3 | TRBV21-1 | CASSKRRLAGGPGTDTQYF
TRBJ2-7 | TRBV5-4 | CASSSWQGRDEQYF
TRBJ2-1 | TRBV7-8 | CASSFLAGLDNEQFF
TRBJ1-2 | TRBV7-8 | CASSLDRAYGYTF
TRBJ2-7 | TRBV15 | CATSPGTGGRGEQYF
TRBJ1-6 | TRBV10-3 | CAISETGPRDSPLHF
TRBJ1-1 | TRBV19 | CASNPDRLNTEAFF
TRBJ2-1 | TRBV19 | CASSIGAIGSSGLYNEQFF
TRBJ2-7 | TRBV7-2 | CASGVSAGGAYEQYF
TRBJ2-3 | TRBV28 | CASSLYSGTDTQYF
TRBJ1-5 | TRBV7-3 | CASSPGRLSEDNQPQHF
TRBJ2-3 | TRBV4-1 | CASSQGPFSGQGSDTQYF
TRBJ2-1 | TRBV7-8 | CASSFPGLSNNEQFF
TRBJ2-2 | TRBV7-3 | CASSLRWQGANTGELFF
TRBJ1-1 | TRBV7-2 | CASSLQGQLNTEAFF
TRBJ1-4 | TRBV5-4 | CASSRGGPLEKLFF
TRBJ2-7 | TRBV7-2 | CASSFAGQRGALSYEQYF
TRBJ2-2 | TRBV5-6 | CASSLYGVTGELFF
TRBJ1-1 | TRBV19 | CASSIGTGDMNTEAFF
TRBJ2-5 | TRBV5-1 | CASSLGAIKETQYF
TRBJ2-2 | TRBV27 | CASSSLLNTGELFF
TRBJ2-5 | TRBV30 | CAWSDLPSAAQYF
TRBJ1-5 | TRBV6-5 | CASSYSGGTGVQPQHF
TRBJ1-2 | TRBV5-5 | CASSLDATGKNYGYTF
TRBJ2-1 | TRBV7-9 | CASSLSVSYNEQFF